The clone carrying this T cell receptor (beta chain) came up a few times. The data are from a study of cytomegalovirus exposure and HLA in healthy donors. Germline assignment: CDR1 SQVTM and CDR2 ANQGSEA. Trimming cost V 1 base and J 0 bases; bases outside gene matches: 2. The CDR3 has 15 residues. A multiplex PCR was run with 60 Vbeta primers and 13 Jbeta primers. Sequencing was performed with immunoSEQ multiplex PCR; in TCRdb, only in-frame clones are kept and a portion is missing. The sample has more than 80,000 clones; just under 70% are singletons. This chain joins TRBV29-1 and TRBJ2-3; 9 bases fit TRBD2. The receptor was derived from a man aged 50 or older in good health and CMV-seronegative. The sequenced material came from PBMCs. The CDR3 loop is CSVEGTSESTDTQYF. CDR3 DNA: TGCAGCGTTGAAGGGACTAGCGAGAGCACAGATACGCAGTATTTT.